This T cell receptor (beta chain) was identified in a study of cytomegalovirus exposure and HLA in healthy donors. For this clone: Its antigen is unidentified. Relative to the germline gene, one junction end is altered; a read error may explain this.

Broader study findings: Through in vitro validation, a few CMV-associated chains were shown to be specific for CMV antigens.

The table came from immunoSEQ multiplex PCR; TCRdb's copy has only in-frame clones and leaves some out. The sample carries about 120,000 clones, more than 75% recorded once. This receptor was taken from a woman in her 30s in good health and CMV-seronegative. Material: PBMCs.

The CDR3 sequence: CASSLSPLDTQYF. The DNA of the CDR3 is TGTGCTAGCAGCTTATCCCCGTTGGATACGCAGTATTTT. This sequence joins TRBV7-7 and TRBJ2-3, with D uncertain. The CDR3 extends over 13 amino acids. Germline-derived CDR1 and CDR2 are SSHAT and FNYEAQ (reference sequence).